Below, one TCR beta chain is given with its context. These data are taken from a study of blood T cell repertoires in COVID-19. The wider study: Samples representing acute and convalescent COVID-19 were sourced from the United States, Italy and Spain. T cells, B-cell-depleted T cells, or PBMCs provided the cDNA or gDNA that served as material.

In the source study's methods: The assay estimated nucleated cells by amplifying reference gene primers. TCRdb's copy holds only in-frame clones and misses some; the assay was immunoSEQ multiplex PCR. The V and J calls and clone size were taken over from that table, and D and trimming were inferred from the DNA. This table has tens of thousands of clones, 85% to 90% appearing once. Seattle-derived patients entered the study during active infection and were followed longitudinally. V lost 2 bases and J 8 bases, leaving 12 bases between the germline ends. This CDR3 region has 13 residues. Germline V gene data show CDR1 as ENHRY and CDR2 as SYGVKD.

The J gene is TRBJ1-2, the V gene TRBV10-3, with no clear D. Sequencing used peripheral blood. The receptor's source is a woman aged 60-75 years with COVID-19, enrolled during active disease. The CDR3 reads CAISEGPGRGYTF. The CDR3 DNA reads TGTGCCATCAGTGAGGGGCCAGGTCGGGGCTACACCTTC.